The clone carrying this T cell receptor beta chain was counted between two and nine times. The data stem from a study of T-cell reconstitution after alpha-beta-depleted transplantation in children. The CDR3 extends over 12 amino acids. V lost 5 bases, J lost 6 bases, and 8 bases lay in between. Preparation of the TCRbeta library was carried out with unique molecular identifiers. TCRdb reprocessed the PCR reads via MiXCR and lists one record per CDR3 protein. The sample has 400,000 to 500,000 distinct CDR3 sequences, about a tenth seen once. Sequences were derived from PBMCs from the stem cell graft donor, sampled from the stem cell graft. The chain joins TRBV12-3 or TRBV12-4 to TRBJ2-1, with D possibly matching TRBD1 (5 bases). The clonotype was recovered from a human donor who donated a stem cell graft to a child with acute myeloid leukemia. The CDR3 reads CASSPGPNEQFF. The CDR3 coding sequence is TGTGCCAGCAGTCCAGGGCCCAATGAGCAGTTCTTC.